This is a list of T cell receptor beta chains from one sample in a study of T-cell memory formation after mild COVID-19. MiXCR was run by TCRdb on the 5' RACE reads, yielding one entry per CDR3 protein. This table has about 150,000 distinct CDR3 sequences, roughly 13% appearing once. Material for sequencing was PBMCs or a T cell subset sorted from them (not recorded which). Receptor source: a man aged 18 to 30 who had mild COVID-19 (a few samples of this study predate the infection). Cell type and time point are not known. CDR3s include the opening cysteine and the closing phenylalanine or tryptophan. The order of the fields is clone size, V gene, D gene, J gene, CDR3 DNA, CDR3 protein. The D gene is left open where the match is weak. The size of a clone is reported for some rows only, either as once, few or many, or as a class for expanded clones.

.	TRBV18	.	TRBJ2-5	TGTGCCAGCTCACCAGCCATGATCCAAGAGACCCAGTACTTC	CASSPAMIQETQYF
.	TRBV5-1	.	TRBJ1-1	TGCGCCAGCACCCCCACGACAGGCAACACTGAAGCTTTCTTT	CASTPTTGNTEAFF
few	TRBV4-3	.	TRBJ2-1	TGCGCCAGCAGCCAGTTCGGGAGCTCCTACAATGAGCAGTTCTTC	CASSQFGSSYNEQFF
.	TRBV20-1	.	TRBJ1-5	TGCAGTGCTAGACTGTATAGCAATCAGCCCCAGCATTTT	CSARLYSNQPQHF
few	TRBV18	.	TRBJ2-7	TGTGCCAGCTCACCCCAGGGGCGGGAGCAGTACTTC	CASSPQGREQYF
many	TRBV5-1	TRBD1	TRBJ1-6	TGCGCCAGCAGCAATTCGCCGGGACAGTCTTCACCCCTCCACTTT	CASSNSPGQSSPLHF
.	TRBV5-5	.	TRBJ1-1	TGTGCCAGCAGCTTTTACGTTTGGGGGGACACTGAAGCTTTCTTT	CASSFYVWGDTEAFF
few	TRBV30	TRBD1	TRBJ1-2	TGTGCCTGGAGTTTGGGACAGCTCTATGGCTACACCTTC	CAWSLGQLYGYTF
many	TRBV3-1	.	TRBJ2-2	TGTGCCAGCAGCTCTATAGGGTCTTCGAACACCGGGGAGCTGTTTTTT	CASSSIGSSNTGELFF
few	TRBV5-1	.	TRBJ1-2	TGCGCCAGCAGCCTAGGACCGGGTGGTGGCTACACCTTC	CASSLGPGGGYTF
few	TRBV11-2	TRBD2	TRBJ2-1	TGTGCCAGCAGCTCTCTAGCGGGGACGATCAACAATGAGCAGTTCTTC	CASSSLAGTINNEQFF